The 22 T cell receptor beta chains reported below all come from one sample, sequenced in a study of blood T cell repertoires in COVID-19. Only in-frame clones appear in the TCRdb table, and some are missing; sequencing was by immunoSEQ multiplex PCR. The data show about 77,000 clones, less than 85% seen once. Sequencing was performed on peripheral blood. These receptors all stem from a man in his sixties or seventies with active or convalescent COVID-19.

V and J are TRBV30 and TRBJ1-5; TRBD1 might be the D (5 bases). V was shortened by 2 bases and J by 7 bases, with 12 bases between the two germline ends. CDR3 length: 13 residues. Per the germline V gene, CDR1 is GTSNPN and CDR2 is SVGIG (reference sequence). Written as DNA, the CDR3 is TGTGCCTGGAGTCTGGGGGGGGAACAGCCCCAGCATTTT. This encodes CAWSLGGEQPQHF.

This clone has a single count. CDR3 bases: TGCGCCAGCAGTCAACCCCCCGGGGTGGGCGAGCAGTACTTC. It specifies CASSQPPGVGEQYF. The chain uses TRBV23-1 and TRBJ2-7; D possibly corresponds to TRBD2 (5 bases). TRBV23-1 is an ORF, with its function uncertain. There are 14 residues in the CDR3. The V end lost 2 bases, the J end lost 6 bases, and 14 bases lay between the germline ends.

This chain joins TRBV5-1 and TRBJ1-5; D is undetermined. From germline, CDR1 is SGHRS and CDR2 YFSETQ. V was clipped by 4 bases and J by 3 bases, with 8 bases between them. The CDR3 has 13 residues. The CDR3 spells CASSTGDNQPQHF. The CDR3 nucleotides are TGCGCCAGCAGCACCGGGGACAATCAGCCCCAGCATTTT.

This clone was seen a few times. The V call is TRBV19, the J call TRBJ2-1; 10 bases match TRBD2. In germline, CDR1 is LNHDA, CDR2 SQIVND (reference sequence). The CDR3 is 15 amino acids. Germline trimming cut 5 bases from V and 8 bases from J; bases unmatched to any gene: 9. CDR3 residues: CASSVLAGVSDEQFF. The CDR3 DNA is TGTGCCAGTAGTGTGCTAGCGGGGGTTAGTGATGAGCAGTTCTTC.

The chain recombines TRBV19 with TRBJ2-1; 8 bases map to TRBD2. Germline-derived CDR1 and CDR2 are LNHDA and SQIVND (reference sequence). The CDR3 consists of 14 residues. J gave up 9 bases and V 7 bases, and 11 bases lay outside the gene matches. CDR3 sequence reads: CASTHPGGAFEQFF. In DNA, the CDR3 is TGTGCCAGTACCCACCCCGGGGGGGCCTTTGAGCAGTTCTTC. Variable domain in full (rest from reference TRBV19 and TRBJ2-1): DGGITQSPKYLFRKEGQNVTLSCEQNLNHDAMYWYRQDPGQGLRLIYYSQIVNDFQKGDIAEGYSVSREKKESFPLTVTSAQKNPTAFYLCASTHPGGAFEQFFGPGTRLTVL.

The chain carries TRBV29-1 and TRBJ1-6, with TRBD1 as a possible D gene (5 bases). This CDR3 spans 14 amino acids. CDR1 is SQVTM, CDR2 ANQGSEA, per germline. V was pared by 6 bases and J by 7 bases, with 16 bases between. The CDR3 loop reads CSVGMTATNSPLHF. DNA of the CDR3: TGCAGCGTCGGAATGACAGCTACCAATTCACCCCTCCACTTT.

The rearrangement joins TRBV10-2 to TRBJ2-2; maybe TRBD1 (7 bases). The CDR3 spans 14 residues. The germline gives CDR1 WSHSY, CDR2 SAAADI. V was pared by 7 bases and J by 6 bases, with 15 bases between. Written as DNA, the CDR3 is TGCGCCAGCAAGGAGGGGGCAATACCCGGGGAGCTGTTTTTT. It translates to CASKEGAIPGELFF.

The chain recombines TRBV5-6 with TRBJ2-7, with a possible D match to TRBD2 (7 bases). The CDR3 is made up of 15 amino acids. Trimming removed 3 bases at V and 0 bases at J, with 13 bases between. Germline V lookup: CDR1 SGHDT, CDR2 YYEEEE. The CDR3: CASSSPGGLSYEQYF. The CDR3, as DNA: TGTGCCAGCAGCTCCCCGGGGGGCCTCTCCTACGAGCAGTACTTC.

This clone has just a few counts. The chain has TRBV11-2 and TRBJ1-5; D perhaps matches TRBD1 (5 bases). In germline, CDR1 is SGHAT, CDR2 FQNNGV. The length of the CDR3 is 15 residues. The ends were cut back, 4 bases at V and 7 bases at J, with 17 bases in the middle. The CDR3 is CASSWSGGFGQPQHF. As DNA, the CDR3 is TGTGCCAGCAGCTGGTCTGGGGGGTTCGGGCAGCCCCAGCATTTT.

The DNA of the CDR3 is TGTGCCAGCAGCCCGGGACAGGGGGCAGATACGCAGTATTTT. It yields the protein CASSPGQGADTQYF. The rearrangement joins TRBV28 to TRBJ2-3, with TRBD1 matching 11 bases. This CDR3 has 14 residues. Germline CDR1 MDHEN, CDR2 SYDVKM. V was pared by 6 bases and J by 4 bases, with 3 bases of the junction left unmatched.

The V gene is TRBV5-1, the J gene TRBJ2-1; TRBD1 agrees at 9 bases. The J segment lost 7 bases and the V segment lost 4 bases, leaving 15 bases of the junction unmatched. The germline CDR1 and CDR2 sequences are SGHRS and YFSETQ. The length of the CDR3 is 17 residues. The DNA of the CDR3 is TGCGCCAGCAGCCCCGCTCACAGGGGGCGCCAGGGTAATGAGCAGTTCTTC. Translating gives CASSPAHRGRQGNEQFF. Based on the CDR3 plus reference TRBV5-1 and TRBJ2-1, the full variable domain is KAGVTQTPRYLIKTRGQQVTLSCSPISGHRSVSWYQQTPGQGLQFLFEYFSETQRNKGNFPGRFSGRQFSNSRSEMNVSTLELGDSALYLCASSPAHRGRQGNEQFFGPGTRLTVL.

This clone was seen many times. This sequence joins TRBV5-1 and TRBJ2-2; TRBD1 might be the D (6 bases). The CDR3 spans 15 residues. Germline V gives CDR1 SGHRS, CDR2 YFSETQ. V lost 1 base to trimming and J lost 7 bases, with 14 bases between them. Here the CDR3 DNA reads TGCGCCAGCAGCTTGTCAGGGGTGGAAAACGGGGAGCTGTTTTTT. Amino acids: CASSLSGVENGELFF.

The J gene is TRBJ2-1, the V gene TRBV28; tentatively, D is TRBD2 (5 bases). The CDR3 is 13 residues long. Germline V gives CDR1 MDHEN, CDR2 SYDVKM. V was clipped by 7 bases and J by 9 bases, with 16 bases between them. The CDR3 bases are TGTGCCAGCACCCTGACATTCCGGGGTGAGCAGTTCTTC. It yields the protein CASTLTFRGEQFF. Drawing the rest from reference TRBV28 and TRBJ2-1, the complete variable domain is DVKVTQSSRYLVKRTGEKVFLECVQDMDHENMFWYRQDPGLGLRLIYFSYDVKMKEKGDIPEGYSVSREKKERFSLILESASTNQTSMYLCASTLTFRGEQFFGPGTRLTVL.

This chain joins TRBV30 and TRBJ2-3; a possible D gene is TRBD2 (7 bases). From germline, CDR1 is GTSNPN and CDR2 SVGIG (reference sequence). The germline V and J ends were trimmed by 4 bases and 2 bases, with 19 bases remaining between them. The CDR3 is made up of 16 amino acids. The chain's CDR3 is CAWMPASGGPTDTQYF. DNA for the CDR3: TGTGCCTGGATGCCCGCTTCGGGGGGCCCCACAGATACGCAGTATTTT.

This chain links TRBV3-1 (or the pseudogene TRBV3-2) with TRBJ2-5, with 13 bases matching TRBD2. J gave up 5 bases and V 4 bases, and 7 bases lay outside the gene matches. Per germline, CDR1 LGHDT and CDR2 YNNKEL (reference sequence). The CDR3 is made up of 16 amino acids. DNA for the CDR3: TGTGCCAGCAGCCCCCGGACTAGCGGGGGTACGGAGACCCAGTACTTC. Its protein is CASSPRTSGGTETQYF.

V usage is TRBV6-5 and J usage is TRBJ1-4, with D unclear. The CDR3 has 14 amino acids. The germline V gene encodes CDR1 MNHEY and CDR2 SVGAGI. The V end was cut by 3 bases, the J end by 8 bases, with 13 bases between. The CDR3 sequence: CASSYSNHMEKLFF. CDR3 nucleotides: TGTGCCAGCAGTTATAGTAACCATATGGAAAAACTGTTTTTT.

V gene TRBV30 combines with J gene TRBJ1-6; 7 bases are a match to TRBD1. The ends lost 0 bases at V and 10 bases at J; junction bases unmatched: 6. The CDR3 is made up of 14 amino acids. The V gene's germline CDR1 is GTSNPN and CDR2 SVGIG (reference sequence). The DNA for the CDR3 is TGTGCCTGGAGTGTGGAGGGGGCGCGATCACCCCTCCACTTT. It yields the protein CAWSVEGARSPLHF.

Written as DNA, the CDR3 is TGTGCCAGCTCACCTACCTCGGACAGTTCCTACGAGCAGTACTTC. This translates into CASSPTSDSSYEQYF. V is TRBV18 and J is TRBJ2-7; tentative D call: TRBD1 (6 bases). The CDR3 contains 15 residues. Germline V gives CDR1 KGHSH, CDR2 LQKENI. Deletions cut 3 bases from V and 1 base from J, with 13 bases between.

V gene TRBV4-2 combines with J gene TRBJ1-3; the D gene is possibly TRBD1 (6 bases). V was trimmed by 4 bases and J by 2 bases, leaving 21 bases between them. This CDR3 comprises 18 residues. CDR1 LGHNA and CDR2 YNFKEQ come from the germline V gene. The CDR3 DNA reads TGTGCCAGCAGCCGAACCGGGACACAATCAGGAGCTGGAAACACCATATATTTT. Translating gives CASSRTGTQSGAGNTIYF.

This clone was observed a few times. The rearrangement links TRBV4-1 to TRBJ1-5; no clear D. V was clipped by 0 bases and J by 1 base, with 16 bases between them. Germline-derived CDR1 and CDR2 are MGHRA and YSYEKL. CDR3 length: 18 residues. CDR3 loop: CASSQDVGRANSNQPQHF. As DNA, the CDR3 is TGCGCCAGCAGCCAAGATGTCGGAAGAGCGAACAGCAATCAGCCCCAGCATTTT.

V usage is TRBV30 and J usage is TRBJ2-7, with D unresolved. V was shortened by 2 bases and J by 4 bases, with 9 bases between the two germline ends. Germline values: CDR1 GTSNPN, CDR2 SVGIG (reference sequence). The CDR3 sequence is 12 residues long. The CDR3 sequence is CAWSLTLYEQYF. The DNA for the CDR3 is TGTGCCTGGAGTCTCACACTATACGAGCAGTACTTC.

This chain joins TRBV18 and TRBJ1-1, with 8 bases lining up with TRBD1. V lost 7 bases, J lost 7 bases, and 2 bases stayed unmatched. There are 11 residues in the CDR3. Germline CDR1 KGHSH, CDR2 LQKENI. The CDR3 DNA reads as TGTGCCAGCTGGGGGACAGGTGAAGCTTTCTTT. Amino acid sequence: CASWGTGEAFF.